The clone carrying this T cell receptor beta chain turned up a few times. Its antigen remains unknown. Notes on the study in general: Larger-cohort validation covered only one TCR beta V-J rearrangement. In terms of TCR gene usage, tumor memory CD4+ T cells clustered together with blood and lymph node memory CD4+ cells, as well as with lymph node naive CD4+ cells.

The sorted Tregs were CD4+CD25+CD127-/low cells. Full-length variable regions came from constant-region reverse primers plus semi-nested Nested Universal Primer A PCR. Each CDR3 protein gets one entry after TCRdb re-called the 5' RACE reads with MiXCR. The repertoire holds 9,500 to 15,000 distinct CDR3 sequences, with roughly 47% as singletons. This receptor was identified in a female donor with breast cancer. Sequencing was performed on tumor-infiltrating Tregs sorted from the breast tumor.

The CDR3 DNA reads TGTGCCACCAGCGGACAATTCACAGATACGCAGTATTTT. It specifies CATSGQFTDTQYF. The rearrangement links TRBV15 to TRBJ2-3; tentatively, D is TRBD1 (5 bases). This CDR3 has 13 residues. Trimming left V 5 bases short and J 2 bases short, with 8 bases between. Germline V CDR1 and CDR2: LNHNV, YYDKDF (reference sequence).